This TCR beta chain was captured in a study of cytomegalovirus exposure and HLA in healthy donors. Primers for the PCR totalled 60 Vbeta and 13 Jbeta. TCRdb keeps only in-frame clones here, not all; method: immunoSEQ multiplex PCR. The sample consists of around 130,000 clones, about 8.6% of them appearing once. The CDR3 runs 12 residues. With 4 bases removed from V and 5 bases from J, the gap between germline ends came to 8 bases. Per germline, CDR1 SEHNR and CDR2 FQNEAQ (reference sequence). This clone was counted between two and nine times. J is TRBJ1-1 and V is TRBV7-9; D not resolved. The TCR sequence derives from a woman between 40 and 50 years old in good health and CMV-seropositive. The sequencing input was PBMCs. This chain's CDR3 is CASSSPGTEAFF. CDR3 nucleotides: TGTGCCAGCAGCTCCCCGGGGACTGAAGCTTTCTTT.